What follows are 19 T cell receptor beta chains derived from one specimen sequenced in a study of siplizumab effects on memory and regulatory T cells. The repertoire was sequenced with immunoSEQ multiplex PCR; TCRdb's copy has only in-frame clones and lacks some. The data contain about 97,000 clones, about 94% of them singletons. The sample was CD4+ T cells sorted from blood. These receptors all stem from a human donor in good health.

The J gene is TRBJ1-1, the V gene TRBV10-3, with TRBD1 matching over 11 bases. The CDR3 is 15 amino acids. Trimming cost V 4 bases and J 9 bases; bases outside gene matches: 10. Germline assignment: CDR1 ENHRY and CDR2 SYGVKD. The CDR3 loop reads CAISVSGQGAKKAFF. The CDR3 region has the DNA TGTGCCATCAGTGTCTCTGGACAGGGGGCAAAGAAAGCTTTCTTT.

The rearrangement links TRBV2 to TRBJ2-1, with D possibly being TRBD1 or TRBD2 (5 bases each). CDR1 is SNHLY, CDR2 FYNNEI, per germline. V was clipped by 6 bases and J by 10 bases, with 16 bases between them. There are 13 residues in the CDR3. CDR3 in DNA: TGTGCCAGCAGAGGGACCCCCGGTGCGGAGCAGTTCTTC. It yields the protein CASRGTPGAEQFF. The full variable domain, its missing parts supplied by reference TRBV2 and TRBJ2-1, is EPEVTQTPSHQVTQMGQEVILRCVPISNHLYFYWYRQILGQKVEFLVSFYNNEISEKSEIFDDQFSVERPDGSNFTLKIRSTKLEDSAMYFCASRGTPGAEQFFGPGTRLTVL.

The chain uses TRBV30 and TRBJ1-5; 8 positions match TRBD1. Trimming removed 5 bases from V and 2 bases from J; junction bases left unmatched: 11. The germline V gene encodes CDR1 GTSNPN and CDR2 SVGIG (reference sequence). The CDR3 sequence is 16 residues long. CDR3: CAWSYRGASGNQPQHF. The CDR3 nucleotides are TGTGCCTGGTCTTACAGGGGGGCCTCTGGCAATCAGCCCCAGCATTTT.

The rearrangement uses TRBV7-2 and TRBJ1-3; D is perhaps TRBD1 (5 bases). Deletions cut 3 bases from V and 0 bases from J, with 12 bases between. Per the germline V gene, CDR1 is SGHTA and CDR2 is FQGNSA. The CDR3 sequence is 16 residues long. CDR3 nucleotide sequence: TGTGCCAGCAGCTTCTGGGCAGGGAGCTCTGGAAACACCATATATTTT. Protein product: CASSFWAGSSGNTIYF.

The chain recombines TRBV5-6 with TRBJ1-3; 9 bases align to TRBD1. V dropped 4 bases and J dropped 4; count of bases not matched to a gene: 12. The germline gives CDR1 SGHDT, CDR2 YYEEEE. The CDR3 length is 17 residues. The CDR3 here is CASSPLLRTGDGNTIYF. The CDR3 DNA sequence: TGTGCCAGCAGCCCTCTCCTTCGGACAGGGGACGGAAACACCATATATTTT.

The V and J genes are TRBV30 and TRBJ1-4; D is ambiguous. This CDR3 comprises 13 residues. With 2 bases removed from V and 8 bases from J, the gap between germline ends came to 12 bases. Germline V gives CDR1 GTSNPN, CDR2 SVGIG (reference sequence). In nucleotides, the CDR3 is TGTGCCTGGAGTAGGCCCCGAGGGGAAAAACTGTTTTTT. It translates to CAWSRPRGEKLFF.

This chain joins TRBV6-1 and TRBJ1-2, with 7 bases identical to TRBD1. The CDR3 has 15 amino acids. The trim removed 4 bases at V and 0 bases at J, leaving 5 bases unmatched. CDR1 is MNHNS, CDR2 SASEGT, per germline. CDR3 nucleotide sequence: TGTGCCAGCAGTGGGTCAGGGACAGCTAACTATGGCTACACCTTC. It specifies CASSGSGTANYGYTF.

This rearrangement joins TRBV12-2 to TRBJ2-7; the D segment call TRBD2 is taken from the table without a DNA check. TRBV12-2 is marked as a pseudogene. The CDR3 spans 17 residues. CDR3 residues: CASRLGTSGRASYEQYF. In DNA, the CDR3 is TGTGCAAGTCGCTTGGGGACTAGCGGGAGGGCGTCCTACGAGCAGTACTTC.

The V call is TRBV27, the J call TRBJ2-1; 9 bases match TRBD2. The CDR3 spans 13 residues. Germline CDR1 is MNHEY and CDR2 is SMNVEV (reference sequence). The V segment lost 4 bases and the J segment 9 bases; nucleotides outside the gene matches: 4. CDR3 sequence: CASSSLAGREQFF. For the CDR3, the DNA is TGTGCCAGCAGTTCCCTAGCGGGACGTGAGCAGTTCTTC.

This chain links TRBV10-3 with TRBJ1-5; tentative D call: TRBD1 (5 bases). V dropped 2 bases and J dropped 1 base, with 9 bases sitting between them. Germline V gene lookup returns CDR1 ENHRY and CDR2 SYGVKD. CDR3 length: 15 residues. The CDR3 sequence: CAISEGRESNQPQHF. In nucleotides, the CDR3 is TGTGCCATCAGTGAGGGCAGGGAGAGCAATCAGCCCCAGCATTTT.

The genes are TRBV7-2 and TRBJ1-3; D might be TRBD1 (5 bases). Trimming took 2 bases from V and 0 from J, leaving 8 bases between them. Germline assignment: CDR1 SGHTA and CDR2 FQGNSA. This CDR3 is built from 15 residues. CDR3 region: CASSLRTFSGNTIYF. The CDR3 nucleotides are TGTGCCAGCAGCTTAAGGACATTCTCTGGAAACACCATATATTTT.

J is TRBJ1-4 and V is TRBV28; possible D gene TRBD1, 6 bases. CDR3 length: 15 amino acids. V was trimmed by 2 bases and J by 0 bases, leaving 7 bases between them. CDR1 MDHEN and CDR2 SYDVKM come from the germline V gene. The CDR3 sequence: CASSLRGATNEKLFF. DNA for the CDR3: TGTGCCAGCAGTTTAAGGGGGGCAACTAATGAAAAACTGTTTTTT.

The chain combines TRBV6-1 with TRBJ1-3; D remains ambiguous. The V gene's germline CDR1 is MNHNS and CDR2 SASEGT. This CDR3 region has 15 residues. Deletions cut 8 bases from V and 0 bases from J, with 14 bases between. This CDR3 is CASALLSSSGNTIYF. The CDR3 region has the DNA TGTGCCAGCGCTTTGTTATCTTCCTCTGGAAACACCATATATTTT.

The V gene is TRBV28, the J gene TRBJ1-1; possibly TRBD1 for D (5 bases). CDR1 is MDHEN and CDR2 is SYDVKM in the germline V gene. Trimming pared 7 bases from V and 0 bases from J, leaving 12 bases between. The CDR3 is 14 amino acids. The CDR3 bases are TGTGCCAGCACTAAATACAGGTTGAACACTGAAGCTTTCTTT. Residues: CASTKYRLNTEAFF. The variable domain in full, completed from reference TRBV28 and TRBJ1-1, reads DVKVTQSSRYLVKRTGEKVFLECVQDMDHENMFWYRQDPGLGLRLIYFSYDVKMKEKGDIPEGYSVSREKKERFSLILESASTNQTSMYLCASTKYRLNTEAFFGQGTRLTVV.

This rearrangement joins TRBV28 to TRBJ1-1, with TRBD1 identical over 11 bases. The CDR3 spans 16 residues. V dropped 4 bases and J dropped 10; count of bases not matched to a gene: 14. Germline CDR1 and CDR2: MDHEN and SYDVKM. This CDR3 reads CASSSTFGTGGIRAFF. The CDR3 DNA reads as TGTGCCAGCAGTTCAACCTTCGGGACAGGGGGAATTAGAGCTTTCTTT.

The chain is built from TRBV27 and TRBJ2-3, with D unclear. Trimming cost V 5 bases and J 4 bases, with 10 bases left between them. The CDR3 consists of 13 residues. Germline V gene data show CDR1 as MNHEY and CDR2 as SMNVEV (reference sequence). CDR3 sequence: CASSPRIPDTQYF. CDR3 DNA sequence: TGTGCCAGCAGTCCCCGTATTCCAGATACGCAGTATTTT.

The CDR3 reads CASRAGISGNTIYF. The CDR3 DNA reads as TGTGCCAGCAGGGCAGGGATCTCTGGAAACACCATATATTTT. The chain recombines TRBV18 with TRBJ1-3; the D gene is possibly TRBD1 (5 bases). The V end was cut by 8 bases, the J end by 0 bases, with 11 bases between. Looked up from germline, CDR1 is KGHSH and CDR2 is LQKENI. CDR3 length: 14 amino acids. The full variable domain, its missing parts supplied by reference TRBV18 and TRBJ1-3, is NAGVMQNPRHLVRRRGQEARLRCSPMKGHSHVYWYRQLPEEGLKFMVYLQKENIIDESGMPKERFSAEFPKEGPSILRIQQVVRGDSAAYFCASRAGISGNTIYFGEGSWLTVV.

This clone was counted a single time. The V and J genes are TRBV28 and TRBJ2-7; D might be TRBD2 (6 bases). The CDR3 loop spans 13 amino acids. V gave up 8 bases and J gave up 2 bases, with 13 bases separating them. Germline CDR1 and CDR2: MDHEN and SYDVKM. CDR3 amino acids: CASETSGPYEQYF. In DNA, the CDR3 is TGTGCCAGCGAAACAAGCGGGCCCTACGAGCAGTACTTC.

This clone was found once. This sequence joins TRBV19 and TRBJ1-2; D is unresolved. There are 13 residues in the CDR3. CDR1 is LNHDA and CDR2 is SQIVND in the germline V gene (reference sequence). Trimming took 3 bases from V and 7 from J, leaving 12 bases between them. CDR3 nucleotide sequence: TGTGCCAGTAGTATTAAGTGGACCGGTGGCTACACCTTC. Translated, it gives CASSIKWTGGYTF. The full variable domain, in which reference TRBV19 and TRBJ1-2 provide the parts outside the CDR3, is DGGITQSPKYLFRKEGQNVTLSCEQNLNHDAMYWYRQDPGQGLRLIYYSQIVNDFQKGDIAEGYSVSREKKESFPLTVTSAQKNPTAFYLCASSIKWTGGYTFGSGTRLTVV.